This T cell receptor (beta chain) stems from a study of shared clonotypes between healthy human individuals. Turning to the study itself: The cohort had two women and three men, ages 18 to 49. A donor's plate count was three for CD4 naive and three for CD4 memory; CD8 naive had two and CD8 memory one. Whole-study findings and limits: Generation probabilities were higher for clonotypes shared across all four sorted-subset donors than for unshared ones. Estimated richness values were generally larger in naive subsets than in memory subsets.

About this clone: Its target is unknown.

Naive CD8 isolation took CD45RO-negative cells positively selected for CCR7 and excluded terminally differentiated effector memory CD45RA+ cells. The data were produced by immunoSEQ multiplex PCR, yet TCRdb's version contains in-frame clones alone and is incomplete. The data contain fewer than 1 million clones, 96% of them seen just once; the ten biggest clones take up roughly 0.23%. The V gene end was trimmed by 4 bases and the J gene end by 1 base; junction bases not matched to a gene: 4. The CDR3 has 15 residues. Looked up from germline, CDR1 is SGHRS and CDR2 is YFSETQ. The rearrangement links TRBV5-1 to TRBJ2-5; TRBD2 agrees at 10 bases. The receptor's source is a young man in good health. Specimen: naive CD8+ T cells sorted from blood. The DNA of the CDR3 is TGCGCCAGCAGCGGTGGACTAGCGGTCCAAGAGACCCAGTACTTC. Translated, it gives CASSGGLAVQETQYF.